This T cell receptor (beta chain) was recovered during a study of blood T cell repertoires in COVID-19. For the study at large: Whether acute or convalescent, the COVID-19 samples came from the United States, Italy and Spain.

Sequenced by immunoSEQ multiplex PCR; TCRdb stores in-frame clones only, minus some. Among roughly 33,000 clones listed, 85% to 95% were seen once. The CDR3 loop spans 17 amino acids. V lost 4 bases, J lost 3 bases, and 14 bases stayed unmatched. Germline lookup yields CDR1 SGHKS and CDR2 YYEKEE (reference sequence). The origin of this receptor is a human donor in a cohort sampled during active COVID-19. V gene TRBV5-5 combines with J gene TRBJ2-3; TRBD2 agrees at 7 bases. The specimen was peripheral blood. CDR3 loop: CASSLAGVSGTTDTQYF. The CDR3 DNA reads TGTGCCAGCAGCCTGGCGGGAGTGTCGGGCACGACAGATACGCAGTATTTT.